Listed here are 14 T cell receptor beta chains from one sample, sequenced in a study of T cell changes during pregnancy in multiple sclerosis. Libraries were prepared by immunoSEQ multiplex PCR; TCRdb keeps only in-frame clonotypes and omits some of them. The table includes approximately 120,000 clones, about 95% detected once. Sequencing used peripheral blood, obtained after pregnancy. The source is a female donor with multiple sclerosis, enrolled in a pregnancy study.

V gene TRBV7-9 combines with J gene TRBJ2-7, with a weak D call TRBD1 (6 bases). From germline, CDR1 is SEHNR and CDR2 FQNEAQ (reference sequence). Trimming took off 5 bases at V and 2 bases at J, with 13 bases between the two ends. The CDR3 is 14 amino acids. The CDR3: CASSPRTAAYEQYF. In nucleotides, the CDR3 is TGTGCCAGCAGCCCGCGGACAGCTGCCTACGAGCAGTACTTC.

The gene calls are TRBV9 and TRBJ2-7; 10 bases are a match to TRBD2. The J segment lost 3 bases and the V segment lost 0 bases, leaving 3 bases of the junction unmatched. Germline lookup yields CDR1 SGDLS and CDR2 YYNGEE. The CDR3 is made up of 15 amino acids. CDR3 nucleotides: TGTGCCAGCAGCGTAGGGGAGCGGGAGGGCTACGAGCAGTACTTC. This sequence encodes CASSVGEREGYEQYF.

The V gene is TRBV5-4, the J gene TRBJ1-5; TRBD1 is a possible D gene (6 bases). This CDR3 region has 15 residues. The V and J ends lost 4 bases and 7 bases respectively, with 18 bases between them. Germline CDR1 is SGHNT and CDR2 is YYREEE (reference sequence). The CDR3 protein is CASSPTPGVGQPQHF. The CDR3 coding sequence is TGTGCCAGCAGCCCAACCCCAGGGGTGGGGCAGCCCCAGCATTTT. Together with reference TRBV5-4 and TRBJ1-5, the CDR3 gives the full variable domain: ETGVTQSPTHLIKTRGQQVTLRCSSQSGHNTVSWYQQALGQGPQFIFQYYREEENGRGNFPPRFSGLQFPNYSSELNVNALELDDSALYLCASSPTPGVGQPQHFGDGTRLSIL.

V usage is TRBV6-5 and J usage is TRBJ1-1, with D tentatively TRBD1 (6 bases). The CDR3 is 15 residues long. With 2 bases removed from V and 7 bases from J, the gap between germline ends came to 17 bases. Germline V gene data show CDR1 as MNHEY and CDR2 as SVGAGI. This chain's CDR3 is CASSYRGSGIGEAFF. The DNA of the CDR3 is TGTGCCAGCAGTTACAGGGGGTCGGGGATTGGTGAAGCTTTCTTT.

This chain uses TRBV9 with TRBJ2-2, with 9 positions matching TRBD1. The CDR3 spans 16 residues. The J segment lost 3 bases and the V segment lost 3 bases, leaving 6 bases of the junction unmatched. Per germline, CDR1 SGDLS and CDR2 YYNGEE. The CDR3 DNA follows: TGTGCCAGCAGCGCCACAGGGGGCGCCTACACCGGGGAGCTGTTTTTT. Translated, it gives CASSATGGAYTGELFF.

The chain is built from TRBV30 and TRBJ2-1; unclear D gene. The CDR3 runs to 14 residues. V was trimmed by 1 base and J by 0 bases, leaving 7 bases between them. CDR1 is GTSNPN, CDR2 SVGIG, per germline (reference sequence). As DNA, the CDR3 is TGTGCCTGGAGTGCTTGGAGCTCCTACAATGAGCAGTTCTTC. Amino acids: CAWSAWSSYNEQFF.

This clone came up once. The rearrangement joins TRBV10-1 to TRBJ2-1; 9 bases map to TRBD1. The J segment lost 3 bases and the V segment lost 0 bases, leaving 3 bases of the junction unmatched. The CDR3 contains 16 residues. In germline, CDR1 is WNHNN, CDR2 SYGVQD (reference sequence). The CDR3 loop reads CASSESWDRDYNEQFF. The CDR3 DNA reads TGCGCCAGCAGTGAGTCCTGGGACAGGGACTACAATGAGCAGTTCTTC.

The chain links TRBV5-4 to TRBJ2-7, with 10 bases aligning to TRBD1. Germline loops: CDR1 SGHNT, CDR2 YYREEE (reference sequence). The CDR3 has 15 residues. The trim removed 5 bases at V and 5 bases at J, leaving 10 bases unmatched. In DNA form, the CDR3 reads TGTGCCAGCAGGAACCGGGACAGGGGTATCAACGAGCAGTACTTC. Translation: CASRNRDRGINEQYF.

The V gene is TRBV27, the J gene TRBJ1-2, with D possibly TRBD1 on 6 matching bases. There are 13 residues in the CDR3. The germline V gene encodes CDR1 MNHEY and CDR2 SMNVEV (reference sequence). Trimming stripped 7 bases from V and 0 bases from J, with 9 bases between. The CDR3 region has the DNA TGTGCCAGCACGGACAGATCTAACTATGGCTACACCTTC. Translation: CASTDRSNYGYTF.

The chain recombines TRBV29-1 with TRBJ1-2; D uncertain. Germline CDR1 and CDR2: SQVTM and ANQGSEA. CDR3 length equals 17 residues. V was pared by 3 bases and J by 0 bases, with 20 bases between. This CDR3 reads CSVDEALQTLPNYGYTF. The CDR3 nucleotides read TGCAGCGTTGATGAAGCACTCCAAACCCTGCCTAACTATGGCTACACCTTC. Based on the CDR3 plus reference TRBV29-1 and TRBJ1-2, the full variable domain is SAVISQKPSRDICQRGTSLTIQCQVDSQVTMMFWYRQQPGQSLTLIATANQGSEATYESGFVIDKFPISRPNLTFSTLTVSNMSPEDSSIYLCSVDEALQTLPNYGYTFGSGTRLTVV.

This chain joins TRBV5-5 and TRBJ2-7, with TRBD2 as a possible D gene (5 bases). V was pared by 0 bases and J by 1 base, with 8 bases between. Germline V gives CDR1 SGHKS, CDR2 YYEKEE (reference sequence). The CDR3 covers 14 residues. CDR3 amino acids: CASSLDPGSYEQYF. The CDR3 DNA reads TGTGCCAGCAGCTTGGACCCGGGGTCCTACGAGCAGTACTTC.

The rearrangement uses TRBV10-3 and TRBJ2-2, with D tentatively TRBD1 (5 bases). The CDR3 totals 15 residues. Trimming shortened V by 2 bases and J by 0 bases, and 7 bases separated the two germline ends. Germline CDR1 reads ENHRY; CDR2 reads SYGVKD. The CDR3 reads CAISEGASNTGELFF. The CDR3 nucleotides are TGTGCCATCAGTGAGGGGGCATCGAACACCGGGGAGCTGTTTTTT.

V and J are TRBV19 and TRBJ2-1; the D gene is possibly TRBD1 (6 bases). Germline loops: CDR1 LNHDA, CDR2 SQIVND (reference sequence). V dropped 8 bases and J dropped 3 bases, with 8 bases sitting between them. This CDR3 is 12 amino acids long. As DNA, the CDR3 is TGTGCCAGTGAGGGGGTCTACAATGAGCAGTTCTTC. Residues: CASEGVYNEQFF.

The chain couples TRBV10-3 to TRBJ1-1; unclear D gene. V was cut by 10 bases and J by 0 bases, with 12 bases left in between. Germline V CDR1 and CDR2: ENHRY, SYGVKD. This CDR3 has 13 residues. The CDR3 sequence: CATEGPLNTEAFF. The CDR3 DNA reads TGTGCCACGGAGGGTCCCCTGAACACTGAAGCTTTCTTT.